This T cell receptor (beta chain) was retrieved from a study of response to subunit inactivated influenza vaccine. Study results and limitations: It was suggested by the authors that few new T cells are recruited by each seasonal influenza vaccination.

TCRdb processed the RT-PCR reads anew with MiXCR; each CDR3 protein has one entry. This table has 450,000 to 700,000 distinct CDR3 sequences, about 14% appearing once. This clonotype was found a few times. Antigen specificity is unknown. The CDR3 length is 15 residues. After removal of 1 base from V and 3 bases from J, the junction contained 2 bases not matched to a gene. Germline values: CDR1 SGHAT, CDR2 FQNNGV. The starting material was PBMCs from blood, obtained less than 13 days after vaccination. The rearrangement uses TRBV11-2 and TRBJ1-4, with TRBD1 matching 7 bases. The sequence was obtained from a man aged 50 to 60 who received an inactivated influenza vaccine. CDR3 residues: CASSLVGTANEKLFF. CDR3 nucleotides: TGTGCCAGCAGCTTAGTTGGGACAGCTAATGAAAAACTGTTTTTT.